The clone carrying this TCR beta chain was counted ten times or more. What it binds is unknown. The data were obtained in a study of human T cells and chemical hapten exposure. Study details: Small differences in pooled library volume mainly drove the variation in TCR yields per sample.

General observations from the study: The study found that DPC sensitization did not change TCRs above 1 in 1000 frequency.

Time point of the sample: healthy volunteer bleed at 2 weeks. The authors extracted total RNA from unfractionated whole blood. Via MiXCR, TCRdb re-called the RACE reads, giving one row per CDR3 protein. Here the sample spans roughly 49,000 distinct CDR3 sequences, 3.5% to 4.5% being singletons. Sequenced sample: whole blood. This clonotype was obtained from a female donor in good health. Some clones in this sample may be carry-over from other donors' samples.

The CDR3 reads CASSPGQSYGYTF. CDR3 DNA: TGTGCCAGCAGCCCGGGACAGAGCTATGGCTACACCTTC. This chain connects TRBV5-6 to TRBJ1-2, with 7 bases aligning to TRBD1. The CDR3 length is 13 residues. Germline assignment: CDR1 SGHDT and CDR2 YYEEEE. V gave up 4 bases and J gave up 4 bases; unmatched junction bases: 4. The variable domain in full, with the rest retrieved from reference TRBV5-6 and TRBJ1-2, is DAGVTQSPTHLIKTRGQQVTLRCSPKSGHDTVSWYQQALGQGPQFIFQYYEEEERQRGNFPDRFSGHQFPNYSSELNVNALLLGDSALYLCASSPGQSYGYTFGSGTRLTVV.